These 22 T cell receptor beta chains originate from one sample sequenced in a study of PD-1 blockade in classical Hodgkin lymphoma. Only in-frame clones appear in the TCRdb table, and some are missing; sequencing was by immunoSEQ multiplex PCR. This sample carries around 60,000 clones, nearly 90% of them seen once, and the ten largest clones take about 8.3%. Time point denoted: cycle 4 day 1 (C4D1), after five to seven weeks of nivolumab. Each patient experienced a relapse that followed autologous stem cell transplantation, and brentuximab vedotin exposure varied. The starting material was peripheral blood mononuclear cells (PBMCs), obtained before the fourth cycle of nivolumab. The receptors derive from a human donor with classical Hodgkin lymphoma.

V gene TRBV10-3 combines with J gene TRBJ1-1; D is unclear. This CDR3 spans 12 amino acids. The V gene lost 5 bases and the J gene lost 1 base, with 5 bases spanning the gap. Germline V gene sequence: CDR1 ENHRY, CDR2 SYGVKD. CDR3 sequence: CAISWTNTEAFF. The CDR3 bases are TGTGCCATCAGTTGGACGAACACTGAAGCTTTCTTT.

This clone was seen a few times. The rearrangement uses TRBV4-2 and TRBJ1-5; D gene unclear. The CDR3 has 13 amino acids. Germline lookup yields CDR1 LGHNA and CDR2 YNFKEQ. Trimming pared 0 bases from V and 4 bases from J, leaving 4 bases between. The CDR3 DNA reads TGTGCCAGCAGCCAAGATTTAAATCAGCCCCAGCATTTT. Translating it yields CASSQDLNQPQHF.

This clone has only one observation. This sample includes further DNA sequences coding for the same CDR3. V is TRBV5-1 and J is TRBJ2-3; D unresolved. The V end was cut by 4 bases, the J end by 1 base, with 7 bases between. The V gene's germline CDR1 is SGHRS and CDR2 YFSETQ. This CDR3 contains 13 residues. The CDR3 DNA follows: TGCGCCAGCAGCCCGGGCCGCACAGATACGCAGTATTTT. Translated: CASSPGRTDTQYF. Combining the CDR3 with reference TRBV5-1 and TRBJ2-3 gives the whole variable domain KAGVTQTPRYLIKTRGQQVTLSCSPISGHRSVSWYQQTPGQGLQFLFEYFSETQRNKGNFPGRFSGRQFSNSRSEMNVSTLELGDSALYLCASSPGRTDTQYFGPGTRLTVL.

The chain recombines TRBV7-9 with TRBJ2-5; 8 nucleotides match TRBD1. CDR1 SEHNR and CDR2 FQNEAQ come from the germline V gene (reference sequence). The CDR3 totals 16 residues. The J segment lost 2 bases and the V segment lost 2 bases, leaving 7 bases of the junction unmatched. In DNA form, the CDR3 reads TGTGCCAGCAGCTTACGGACAGGGATCACTCAAGAGACCCAGTACTTC. The encoded protein is CASSLRTGITQETQYF.

This sequence joins TRBV7-9 and TRBJ2-3, with D tentatively TRBD2 (6 bases). V was clipped by 3 bases and J by 7 bases, with 14 bases between them. The germline CDR1 and CDR2 sequences are SEHNR and FQNEAQ (reference sequence). The CDR3 has 14 residues. CDR3 region: CASSFSLEGHTQYF. The CDR3 DNA reads as TGTGCCAGCAGCTTCTCACTGGAGGGGCATACGCAGTATTTT.

The J gene is TRBJ2-3, the V gene TRBV2; 9 bases fit TRBD1. Germline CDR1 reads SNHLY; CDR2 reads FYNNEI. The CDR3 totals 13 residues. Trimming cost V 6 bases and J 3 bases; bases outside gene matches: 1. The CDR3: CASSGTGTDTQYF. The CDR3 region has the DNA TGTGCCAGCAGCGGGACAGGGACAGATACGCAGTATTTT. Full variable domain (outside the CDR3, taken from reference TRBV2 and TRBJ2-3): EPEVTQTPSHQVTQMGQEVILRCVPISNHLYFYWYRQILGQKVEFLVSFYNNEISEKSEIFDDQFSVERPDGSNFTLKIRSTKLEDSAMYFCASSGTGTDTQYFGPGTRLTVL.

The CDR3 sequence is CASSLARPERTVEPYGYTF. The CDR3 DNA follows: TGCGCCAGCAGCTTGGCTCGGCCCGAAAGGACGGTAGAGCCGTATGGCTACACCTTC. The V call is TRBV5-1, the J call TRBJ1-2; D unclear. Germline V gene data show CDR1 as SGHRS and CDR2 as YFSETQ. The V end lost 0 bases, the J end lost 5 bases, and 26 bases lay between the germline ends. This CDR3 spans 19 amino acids.

The chain links TRBV29-1 to TRBJ1-3; D is possibly TRBD1 (5 bases). Germline-derived CDR1 and CDR2 are SQVTM and ANQGSEA. This CDR3 is 12 amino acids long. The CDR3: CTAQGSGNTIYF. CDR3 in DNA: TGCACCGCTCAGGGTTCTGGAAACACCATATATTTT.

This chain connects TRBV5-1 to TRBJ2-7; possibly TRBD1 or TRBD2 for D (6 bases each). Germline CDR1 is SGHRS and CDR2 is YFSETQ. Trimming left V 0 bases short and J 7 bases short, with 17 bases between. This CDR3 contains 15 residues. The CDR3 loop is CASSLAPRGAGEQYF. For the CDR3, the DNA is TGCGCCAGCAGCTTGGCCCCCAGGGGCGCGGGGGAGCAGTACTTC.

The chain is built from TRBV6-6 and TRBJ2-7; tentative D call: TRBD2 (6 bases). CDR3 length equals 14 residues. Trimming pared 2 bases from V and 4 bases from J, leaving 12 bases between. CDR1 is MNHNY, CDR2 SVGAGI, per germline (reference sequence). CDR3 coding DNA: TGTGCCAGCAGTTACATGGGGGGAAATTACGAGCAGTACTTC. Amino acid sequence: CASSYMGGNYEQYF.

For this clone: The sample has other DNA sequences that encode this CDR3 too. This rearrangement joins TRBV5-1 to TRBJ1-1, with D perhaps TRBD1 (5 bases). The V gene's germline CDR1 is SGHRS and CDR2 YFSETQ. V was cut by 0 bases and J by 1 base, with 7 bases left in between. This CDR3 has 14 amino acids. CDR3 residues: CASSLGGTNTEAFF. DNA for the CDR3: TGCGCCAGCAGCTTGGGCGGGACGAACACTGAAGCTTTCTTT.

This sequence joins TRBV5-8 and TRBJ1-2; a possible D gene is TRBD1 (5 bases). From germline, CDR1 is SGHTS and CDR2 YDEGEE. CDR3 length: 16 amino acids. V was pared by 1 base and J by 3 bases, with 16 bases between. The CDR3, as DNA: TGTGCCAGCAGCTTGCGGTCCCAGGGACGTGACTATGGCTACACCTTC. Protein product: CASSLRSQGRDYGYTF.

The J gene is TRBJ1-5, the V gene TRBV30; D is possibly TRBD1 (5 bases). The CDR3 length is 14 residues. The V end lost 2 bases, the J end lost 4 bases, and 12 bases lay between the germline ends. Germline CDR1 and CDR2: GTSNPN and SVGIG (reference sequence). CDR3 loop: CAWSRDSTNQPQHF. The CDR3 bases are TGTGCCTGGAGTCGGGACTCAACTAATCAGCCCCAGCATTTT.

The rearrangement links TRBV7-9 to TRBJ1-5; TRBD1 aligns across 7 bases. The CDR3 loop spans 14 amino acids. The germline V gene has CDR1 SEHNR and CDR2 FQNEAQ (reference sequence). With V trimmed by 6 bases and J by 2 bases, 4 bases remained unmatched. The chain's CDR3 is CASRRQGRNQPQHF. CDR3 coding DNA: TGTGCCAGCAGGAGACAGGGCCGCAATCAGCCCCAGCATTTT.

This clone was picked up a small number of times. The genes are TRBV6-4 and TRBJ1-6; 8 bases are a match to TRBD1. Germline V gene lookup returns CDR1 MRHNA and CDR2 SNTAGT. This CDR3 is 14 amino acids long. J was trimmed by 10 bases and V by 6 bases; bases with no gene match: 8. The CDR3 DNA is TGTGCCAGCAGCCAGACAGGGGAGCAATCACCCCTCCACTTT. Its protein product is CASSQTGEQSPLHF.

The chain carries TRBV5-1 and TRBJ2-3; a weak D match, TRBD1 (7 bases). Trimming stripped 4 bases from V and 0 bases from J, with 12 bases between. Germline loops: CDR1 SGHRS, CDR2 YFSETQ. This CDR3 contains 15 residues. The CDR3 DNA follows: TGCGCCAGCAGCGCACAGGGGACTAGCACAGATACGCAGTATTTT. Encoded protein: CASSAQGTSTDTQYF. The whole variable domain, remainder taken from reference TRBV5-1 and TRBJ2-3, is KAGVTQTPRYLIKTRGQQVTLSCSPISGHRSVSWYQQTPGQGLQFLFEYFSETQRNKGNFPGRFSGRQFSNSRSEMNVSTLELGDSALYLCASSAQGTSTDTQYFGPGTRLTVL.

This clone was picked up a small number of times. The chain couples TRBV10-1 to TRBJ1-6; D ambiguous. CDR3 length equals 13 residues. CDR1 WNHNN and CDR2 SYGVQD come from the germline V gene (reference sequence). V lost 0 bases, J lost 8 bases, and 5 bases lay in between. For the CDR3, the DNA is TGCGCCAGCAGTGAGTCAACTTATTCACCCCTCCACTTT. Translation gives CASSESTYSPLHF.

The chain links TRBV6-6 to TRBJ2-1, with no clear D. Germline CDR1 and CDR2: MNHNY and SVGAGI (reference sequence). Between the trimmed V and J ends, which lost 0 bases and 3 bases, there was a span of 6 bases. This CDR3 has 14 residues. CDR3 loop: CASSYSELYNEQFF. The CDR3 DNA is TGTGCCAGCAGTTACTCGGAACTCTACAATGAGCAGTTCTTC.

The chain uses TRBV5-4 and TRBJ2-5; 8 positions match TRBD2. V lost 3 bases to trimming and J lost 1 base; unmatched junction nucleotides: 5. CDR1 is SGHNT and CDR2 is YYREEE in the germline V gene (reference sequence). The CDR3 has 15 amino acids. The CDR3 is CASSSDAGGQETQYF. Written as DNA, the CDR3 is TGTGCCAGCAGCTCGGACGCGGGGGGCCAAGAGACCCAGTACTTC.

The rearrangement uses TRBV6-5 and TRBJ1-2, with a weak D call TRBD1 (5 bases). V lost 4 bases to trimming and J lost 0 bases, with 12 bases between them. CDR3 length: 15 amino acids. Germline V lookup: CDR1 MNHEY, CDR2 SVGAGI. CDR3 in amino acids: CASSSTGQPNYGYTF. The CDR3 nucleotides are TGTGCCAGCAGTTCGACGGGGCAACCTAACTATGGCTACACCTTC.

This rearrangement joins TRBV6-5 to TRBJ1-1, with D unresolved. Per the germline V gene, CDR1 is MNHEY and CDR2 is SVGAGI. V was shortened by 6 bases and J by 1 base, with 6 bases between the two germline ends. The CDR3 length is 12 residues. The CDR3 is CASRGGNTEAFF. For the CDR3, the DNA is TGTGCCAGCAGGGGAGGGAACACTGAAGCTTTCTTT.

V and J are TRBV5-1 and TRBJ2-6; 9 nucleotides match TRBD1. After removal of 4 bases from V and 0 bases from J, the junction contained 8 bases not matched to a gene. Germline values: CDR1 SGHRS, CDR2 YFSETQ. This CDR3 is 18 amino acids long. This chain's CDR3 is CASSRGTGIPSGANVLTF. CDR3 coding DNA: TGCGCCAGCAGCAGGGGGACAGGGATTCCCTCTGGGGCCAACGTCCTGACTTTC.